The next 21 T cell receptor beta chains were all read from a single sample in a study of T cell repertoires in cytomegalovirus infection. TCRdb recomputed calls from the reads with MiXCR, one row per CDR3 protein. The sample contains hundreds of thousands of distinct CDR3 sequences, roughly 15% of which appear only once. Sequenced material: PBMCs. These receptors came from a human donor in good health (CMV status not recorded). Some clones in this sample may be carry-over from other donors' samples.

The chain is built from TRBV6-2 or TRBV6-3 and TRBJ1-5; D call uncertain. The CDR3 is 13 residues long. V lost 5 bases and J lost 7, with 12 bases in between. CDR1 is MNHEY, CDR2 SVGEGT, per germline. In DNA, the CDR3 is TGTGCCAGCAGTCCCGTATCGGAACAGCCCCAGCATTTT. It translates to CASSPVSEQPQHF.

There are a few counts of this clonotype. The rearrangement links TRBV12-3 or TRBV12-4 to TRBJ1-2; 8 nucleotides match TRBD1. CDR3 length: 13 residues. V lost 10 bases to trimming and J lost 3 bases; unmatched junction nucleotides: 7. The CDR3 bases are TGTGCCACCGGACAGGGATCTTACTATGGCTACACCTTC. Protein product: CATGQGSYYGYTF.

Only a few counts were recorded for this clonotype. DNA of the CDR3: TGTGCCAGCATTCAAGTCGGCGGGGGGCCGGGAGAGCAGTTCTTC. This gives the protein CASIQVGGGPGEQFF. This chain uses TRBV12-3 or TRBV12-4 with TRBJ2-1; 8 nucleotides agree with TRBD2. Trimming cost V 7 bases and J 10 bases; bases outside gene matches: 15. The CDR3 sequence is 15 residues long.

V is TRBV20-1 and J is TRBJ1-5; D is uncertain. Trimming removed 0 bases at V and 1 base at J, with 16 bases between. CDR3 length equals 17 residues. CDR1 and CDR2 (germline): DFQATT, SNEGSKA (reference sequence). The CDR3 is CSARDRLGHSSNQPQHF. Here the CDR3 DNA reads TGCAGTGCTAGAGATCGATTGGGTCACTCAAGCAATCAGCCCCAGCATTTT.

This clonotype was found a few times. The chain links TRBV29-1 to TRBJ1-1, with TRBD1 matching over 9 bases. Looked up from germline, CDR1 is SQVTM and CDR2 is ANQGSEA. This CDR3 is 14 amino acids long. CDR3 nucleotide sequence: TGCAGTTGGACGGGACAGGGTATGAACACTGAAGCTTTCTTT. This codes for CSWTGQGMNTEAFF.

The sample holds many counts of this clonotype. The chain combines TRBV7-9 with TRBJ2-7; D could derive from TRBD1 or TRBD2 (5 bases each). The germline CDR1 and CDR2 sequences are SEHNR and FQNEAQ (reference sequence). Deletions cut 1 base from V and 6 bases from J, with 19 bases between. This CDR3 comprises 16 residues. CDR3 region: CASSLGSPGLAGEQYF. The CDR3 nucleotides read TGTGCCAGCAGCTTAGGATCCCCAGGGCTAGCCGGCGAGCAGTACTTC.

CDR3 residues: CSAKLVAGGLGGETQYF. DNA of the CDR3: TGCAGTGCGAAGTTGGTAGCGGGGGGTCTGGGTGGAGAGACCCAGTACTTC. This chain connects TRBV20-1 to TRBJ2-5; 10 bases match TRBD2. Per germline, CDR1 DFQATT and CDR2 SNEGSKA (reference sequence). J lost 4 bases, V lost 6 bases, and 17 bases had no gene match. The CDR3 loop spans 17 amino acids.

This clonotype came up many times. The chain uses TRBV2 and TRBJ1-6, with 8 bases matching TRBD1. CDR3 length: 14 amino acids. V lost 4 bases and J lost 10; bases outside the gene matches: 6. Germline V CDR1 and CDR2: SNHLY, FYNNEI. DNA for the CDR3: TGTGCCAGCAGTGGGGAGACAGGGGTCTCACCCCTCCACTTT. This sequence encodes CASSGETGVSPLHF.

This clonotype showed up just a few times. This rearrangement joins TRBV19 to TRBJ2-7; 9 positions agree with TRBD1. Unmatched junction bases numbered 5, after V lost 5 bases and J lost 0 bases. Germline lookup yields CDR1 LNHDA and CDR2 SQIVND (reference sequence). The CDR3 is 15 amino acids. As DNA, the CDR3 is TGTGCCAGTAGTGAAACAGGGGGCTACTCCTACGAGCAGTACTTC. It specifies CASSETGGYSYEQYF. Filled out from reference TRBV19 and TRBJ2-7, the complete variable domain reads DGGITQSPKYLFRKEGQNVTLSCEQNLNHDAMYWYRQDPGQGLRLIYYSQIVNDFQKGDIAEGYSVSREKKESFPLTVTSAQKNPTAFYLCASSETGGYSYEQYFGPGTRLTVT.

This clonotype was found a few times. The chain couples TRBV5-4 to TRBJ2-3, with 7 bases fitting TRBD1. The CDR3 sequence is 16 residues long. Germline V gene sequence: CDR1 SGHNT, CDR2 YYREEE (reference sequence). The junction had 6 bases not matched to a gene; V was cut back by 0 bases and J by 2 bases. The CDR3 loop is CASSLARGLDTDTQYF. The CDR3 nucleotides are TGTGCCAGCAGCTTGGCCAGGGGGTTGGACACAGATACGCAGTATTTT.

The chain uses TRBV20-1 and TRBJ2-7; 9 bases align to TRBD2. The trim removed 0 bases at V and 4 bases at J, leaving 7 bases unmatched. Germline values: CDR1 DFQATT, CDR2 SNEGSKA (reference sequence). This CDR3 comprises 15 residues. CDR3 nucleotide sequence: TGCAGTGCTAGAGATCTCTCGCGGGGGGGGTACGAGCAGTACTTC. As protein: CSARDLSRGGYEQYF.

This clonotype came up many times. This sequence joins TRBV20-1 and TRBJ2-1; 9 nucleotides line up with TRBD2. V shed 3 bases, J shed 7 bases, and the junction held 7 bases outside the gene matches. This CDR3 comprises 14 residues. From germline, CDR1 is DFQATT and CDR2 SNEGSKA (reference sequence). The CDR3 DNA reads TGCAGTGCTAGGCGGGGGGGCCTAGGAAATGAGCAGTTCTTC. Translating gives CSARRGGLGNEQFF.

Ten or more counts support this clonotype. The J gene is TRBJ2-3, the V gene TRBV12-3 or TRBV12-4; D not resolved. CDR3 size: 15 residues. V was clipped by 0 bases and J by 1 base, with 8 bases between them. The CDR3 DNA reads as TGTGCCAGCAGTTTAGCGATAGGACGCACAGATACGCAGTATTTT. Translated, it gives CASSLAIGRTDTQYF.

Only a few counts were recorded for this clonotype. The chain recombines TRBV28 with TRBJ1-5; D unclear. This CDR3 contains 15 residues. Germline CDR1 is MDHEN and CDR2 is SYDVKM. Trimming stripped 4 bases from V and 2 bases from J, with 12 bases between. The CDR3 DNA follows: TGTGCCAGCAGTTACGACGGACGGGGCAATCAGCCCCAGCATTTT. It translates to CASSYDGRGNQPQHF.

The chain has TRBV20-1 and TRBJ1-5; D perhaps matches TRBD1 (5 bases). Trimming took off 6 bases at V and 6 bases at J, with 12 bases between the two ends. Germline CDR1 reads DFQATT; CDR2 reads SNEGSKA (reference sequence). This CDR3 is 12 amino acids long. CDR3 loop: CSAALQGQPQHF. CDR3 sequence (DNA): TGCAGTGCCGCGCTTCAGGGTCAGCCCCAGCATTTT.

The chain uses TRBV6-2 or TRBV6-3 and TRBJ2-2; 9 bases fit TRBD1. CDR3 length: 15 amino acids. The ends lost 2 bases at V and 7 bases at J; junction bases unmatched: 5. Germline values: CDR1 MNHEY, CDR2 SVGEGT. The CDR3 protein is CASSYGGQGIGELFF. The CDR3 nucleotides read TGTGCCAGCAGTTACGGGGGACAGGGTATCGGGGAGCTGTTTTTT.

A few counts support this clonotype. In nucleotides, the CDR3 is TGTGCCAGCAGTTGGCAAGGGACAGGGTCTTACAATGAGCAGTTCTTC. Protein sequence: CASSWQGTGSYNEQFF. The chain has TRBV6-1 and TRBJ2-1; 9 positions agree with TRBD1. The CDR3 length is 16 residues. The germline V gene has CDR1 MNHNS and CDR2 SASEGT. V lost 5 bases and J lost 4; bases outside the gene matches: 9.

This clonotype was observed a handful of times. The V call is TRBV20-1, the J call TRBJ1-3; no definite D call. Germline CDR1 and CDR2: DFQATT and SNEGSKA (reference sequence). The CDR3 is made up of 14 amino acids. Trimming stripped 3 bases from V and 0 bases from J, with 9 bases between. The CDR3: CSASNQSSGNTIYF. The CDR3, as DNA: TGCAGTGCTAGCAACCAGAGCTCTGGAAACACCATATATTTT.

This clonotype has ten or more counts. The gene calls are TRBV4-1 and TRBJ1-4; tentative D call: TRBD1 (5 bases). The CDR3 runs 16 residues. Per germline, CDR1 MGHRA and CDR2 YSYEKL. V lost 4 bases, J lost 5 bases, and 17 bases lay in between. CDR3 loop: CASSRDLQEMNEKLFF. In nucleotides, the CDR3 is TGCGCCAGCAGCCGAGATTTACAGGAGATGAATGAAAAACTGTTTTTT.

This clonotype was picked up many times. This sequence joins TRBV7-2 and TRBJ2-3; 7 bases fit TRBD2. The CDR3 sequence is 16 residues long. V lost 2 bases, J lost 3 bases, and 8 bases stayed unmatched. Germline V gene data show CDR1 as SGHTA and CDR2 as FQGNSA. Written as DNA, the CDR3 is TGTGCCAGCAGCTTACAGACGGGGGGAGGAACAGATACGCAGTATTTT. Protein product: CASSLQTGGGTDTQYF.

V is TRBV6-1 and J is TRBJ2-3; weak D call: TRBD2 (7 bases). The CDR3 has 14 residues. Trimming removed 1 base at V and 9 bases at J, with 14 bases between. Germline CDR1 MNHNS, CDR2 SASEGT. The CDR3 sequence is CASSEVIGGLTQYF. The CDR3 DNA is TGTGCCAGCAGTGAAGTAATCGGGGGGCTGACGCAGTATTTT.